This T cell receptor (beta chain) was identified in a study of cytomegalovirus exposure and HLA in healthy donors (dated by TCRdb to between 2016 and 2019). With regard to the full study: According to an earlier analysis of around 600 of the donors, about 170 million T cells yielded some 110 million unique TCR beta sequences and 276 Gb of sequence data. Around 330 gigabases of sequencing data and about 92 million unique TCR sequences made up an early release that covered 640 HLA-typed donors. The genetic ancestry cluster associated with self-reported Caucasian donors included over 65% of the roughly 400 genotyped donors. The aim of the study was to test whether cataloging public T cell receptors could identify signatures of past pathogen exposure. The T cell repertoires of 670 or so subjects were profiled by immunosequencing and related to cytomegalovirus serostatus. In addition to the first cohort of about 650 subjects, a separate validation cohort of over 90 different subjects was used. To predict cytomegalovirus infection status, the study combined high-throughput TCR immunosequencing, statistical association of individual TCRs with disease status, and machine learning. In a later analysis, previously published TCR beta repertoires from several hundred donors were re-analyzed and high-resolution HLA genotyping was added so that TCR occurrence patterns could be studied. Rather than drawing on any new phenotypic data, the later analysis identified candidate immune exposures from TCR beta sequences and the way those sequences occurred across donors. An earlier analysis of several hundred of the donors applied high-throughput TCR beta sequencing to assess whether each TCR beta V gene segment acted as functional or pseudogenic. Donor age, sex, ethnicity and CMV serostatus were compiled alongside the repertoire data. A later genetic analysis took genome-wide SNP genotypes for 398 of the 666 donors and used that subset as a discovery cohort. All discovery cohort repertoires had been generated on a single sequencing platform. Class I and class II HLA loci were covered by the typing at four-digit resolution. Typing coverage differed by locus: A, B, C, DRB1 and DQB1 were typed in roughly 629-630 donors, DQA1 in roughly 510, DPA1 in some 610, and DPB1 in approximately 450. Four to six DR-DQ haplotypes were handled as single units for association and clustering, since linkage in the cohort was strong. Across some 400 genotyped donors of the cohort, an average of approximately 200,000 unique TCR beta nucleotide sequences per donor were sequenced, and 15% to 20% of those sequences were non-productive. Summary of the overall study and its limitations: CMV serostatus was the only immune exposure information available for the cohort. V-gene and J-gene trimming of TCR beta chains was associated with a missense DCLRE1C variant in a later genetic analysis, and the association was replicated in an independent cohort. A total of 164 TCR beta chains were listed by the study as associated with cytomegalovirus. Compared with the roughly 720-donor mean, donors in an Asian-associated ancestry cluster had fewer N-insertions in productive TCRs, according to a later genetic analysis. Because counts were too low, seventeen rarely observed V segments, including chromosome 9 orphons, were excluded from the earlier analysis of some 590 of the donors. The 87-base-pair reads could not distinguish some IMGT-functional V segments, including TRBV6-2 and TRBV6-3, so those segments were excluded. Sequencing depth was assumed to be roughly uniform across donors in the presence/absence analyses, though that assumption may not hold. Linkage disequilibrium might explain the correlated functional status among segregating V segments, but an unknown experimental factor could not be ruled out. Across donors, most TCR sequences were observed very rarely, whereas some public TCRs were present in many individuals. In both the original and validation cohorts, the classifier was reported to diagnose cytomegalovirus status with high specificity and sensitivity. In this cohort, only TCR beta chains were sequenced, and detectable features were limited by the absence of alpha or paired-chain data. In vitro tests confirmed that a few of the cytomegalovirus-associated TCR beta chains recognize cytomegalovirus antigens. According to a later analysis, TCR association rates differed among HLA loci, with DRB1 alleles showing the most associated TCRs and HLA-C alleles showing the fewest. Assigning TCR associations to individual alleles was difficult when HLA alleles, especially DR and DQ, strongly co-occurred. In a later analysis, several top co-occurrence clusters were reported to appear linked to parvovirus B19, influenza, CMV and Epstein-Barr virus. The authors suggested that the approach could potentially be generalized to other disease states and immunological phenotypes. A cluster of highly shared sequence variants was judged likely to be a technical artifact of the sequencing pipeline. In a later analysis, HLA-associated TCR beta chains were found to be more clonally expanded and to have lower generation probabilities than equally common non-associated chains. In a later analysis, most CMV-associated TCR beta chains were found to appear HLA-restricted, with HLA associations seemingly driven largely by CMV exposure. A further reported finding was that TCR beta sequences accurately predicted the HLA-A and HLA-B alleles for most subjects in the first cohort. In an earlier analysis of approximately 600 of the donors, most TCR beta V segments were observed in productive rearrangements about 90% or about 30% of the time, broadly matching IMGT annotations. Because HLA typing was unavailable for some donors at each locus, only the typed subset was used in association tests. In a later analysis, 15,000 to 20,000 TCR beta sequences were associated with specific HLA alleles at a false discovery rate of 0.05.

The cohort consisted of 666 healthy bone marrow donors. At the time of sampling, all cohort members were nominally healthy, though unrecorded immune exposures were likely present. The donor tested CMV seropositive, placing the donor among the 250 to 350 seropositive members of the cohort. A peripheral blood sample was provided by each donor, and peripheral blood mononuclear cells were used for TCR beta sequencing. The Qiagen DNeasy Blood Extraction Kit was used to extract genomic DNA from the blood cell samples. Sequences LGHNT (CDR1) and FRNRAP (CDR2) are obtained from the germline V gene. From its cysteine to its phenylalanine, the CDR3 spans 20 amino acids. Of the read, only the CDR3 DNA is kept; its 60 bases are in frame from base 1. The V and J ends are trimmed by 6 bases and 0 bases, leaving 26 bases between them. Libraries were built with the immunoSEQ multiplex PCR assay. A mixture of 60 forward primers for TCR Vbeta segments and 13 reverse primers for TCR Jbeta segments was used in the multiplex PCR. A multiplex PCR assay on genomic DNA amplified the CDR3 region of rearranged TCR beta genes. Amplified TCR beta libraries were sequenced as 87-base-pair reads on the Illumina HiSeq System. Turning to the authors' computational methods: In a later analysis, about 80 million unique TCR beta chains were counted across the 650 to 750 repertoires, and roughly 11 million of these chains were shared by at least two donors. To remove PCR and sequencing errors, raw reads were error-corrected and collapsed into unique sequences using a nearest-neighbor algorithm that merged closely related sequences. Alignment of CDR3 sequences to IMGT reference sequences was used to assign V, D and J gene segments. For a sequence to be retained, a match of at least six nucleotides was required to both a V gene segment and a J gene segment. A rearrangement counted as productive if the CDR3 had no stop codons and remained in frame with V and J, and every other rearrangement counted as non-productive. CDR3 was defined by IMGT convention, running from the second conserved V-encoded cysteine to the conserved J-encoded phenylalanine. In an earlier analysis of 500 to 650 of the donors, sequences lacking an unambiguous match to a single V gene segment were excluded. In an earlier analysis of about 590 of the donors, a V segment was called functional when productive rearrangements were above 56.7%, and segregating when the standard deviation between donors exceeded 5%. A statistical classification framework was built to diagnose cytomegalovirus status from the catalog of TCR beta chain sequences. V and J gene assignment, in a later analysis, came from comparing TCR nucleotide sequences with IMGT/GENE-DB human TR gene sequences. A later analysis assigned CDR3 sequences and most-parsimonious VDJ recombination scenarios with the TCRdist pipeline. In a later analysis, each TCR beta chain was defined by its CDR3 amino acid sequence together with its V-gene family, and reads without a unique V-gene family were excluded. To address suspected cross-contamination and a sequencing artifact, a later analysis removed 450 to 700 highly shared, low-generation-probability nucleotide sequences. In a later analysis, a clonal expansion index was calculated for each public chain from normalized within-repertoire ranks of inferred template counts. A later analysis computed generation probabilities with a VDJ recombination model fitted to out-of-frame rearrangements, and checked the results against IGoR. In a later analysis, TCR-TCR, TCR-HLA and TCR-CMV co-occurrence was scored with hypergeometric tests, and a repertoire-size bias correction was applied to TCR pairs. To estimate false discovery rates, a later analysis permuted the HLA or CMV assignments 20 times. In a later analysis, co-occurring TCRs were grouped with DBSCAN, and TCRdist sequence similarity was added when clustering was performed within HLA-allele-positive subsets. Repertoires with fewer than 30,000 or more than 120,000 public chains, plus five repertoires with anomalous nucleotide sharing, were excluded from co-occurrence clustering. TCRdb provides this immuneACCESS table in a form limited to in-frame rearrangements. Some clones are lacking; in checked studies, under half of them reflect an unresolved V gene, and why the rest are absent is not known. V, J and clone size reflect that table, while D and trimming were determined from the DNA. In this sample the table shows some 250,000 clones, about 81% of which occur a single time. The ten largest clones take up 5% to 6.5% of the sample.

Notes on this clone: The target of this receptor is not known. The sample holds no much larger clone one base away, and base qualities are not on file.

This chain is built from TRBV12-5 and TRBJ1-4; the D segment cannot be called with confidence. Sequenced sample: PBMCs. This receptor was taken from a woman aged 40-49 years in good health and CMV-seropositive. The CDR3 is CASGIRMRGLAFATNEKLFF. The DNA sequence is TGTGCTAGTGGGATAAGGATGCGGGGTTTGGCTTTCGCAACTAATGAAAAACTGTTTTTT. The CDR3, completed at both ends by the reference TRBV12-5 and TRBJ1-4 genes, gives the full variable domain DARVTQTPRHKVTEMGQEVTMRCQPILGHNTVFWYRQTMMQGLELLAYFRNRAPLDDSGMPKDRFSAEMPDATLATLKIQPSEPRDSAVYFCASGIRMRGLAFATNEKLFFGSGTQLSVL.